This T cell receptor beta chain is drawn from a study of CD8 T cells in Susac syndrome (dated by TCRdb to the late 2010s). Notes on the research overall: Of the Susac syndrome patients who were sequenced, roughly 8 were in clinical remission while six had clinically active disease. Repertoire sequencing was used to test whether CD8+ T cell activation and differentiation in Susac syndrome was antigen driven. The study compared CD8+ T cell repertoire clonality among 11 to 12 healthy donors, around 14 Susac syndrome patients and around 16 multiple sclerosis patients. Susac syndrome patients were therapy-naive, on corticosteroids (some also receiving IVIg), or on IVIg alone at blood withdrawal.

Peripheral blood CD8+ and CD4+ T cells from healthy donors, Susac syndrome patients and multiple sclerosis patients were profiled by high-throughput TCR beta sequencing. The Susac syndrome patients fulfilled recently defined diagnostic criteria for either definite or probable disease. Bulk CD8+ and CD4+ T cells were purified by magnetic negative isolation, while CD8+ TEMRA cells were enriched using FACS. Blood was drawn into EDTA tubes, processed within 24 hours, and PBMCs were isolated by density gradient centrifugation. PBMCs intended for TCR sequencing were cryopreserved in liquid nitrogen and were subsequently thawed in a 37 degrees C water bath. Purity of sorted or isolated CD4+, CD8+ and CD8+ TEMRA cells was at least 90%. Note on this clonotype: The clone's antigen remains unknown. No quality values exist for individual bases; no much larger clone is one base distant.

The trim is 0 bases for V and 2 bases for J, with a gap of 11 bases between the germline ends. As encoded in the germline V gene, CDR1 is MGHRA while CDR2 is YSYEKL. Reading from cysteine to phenylalanine, the CDR3 counts 16 amino acids. Here the CDR3 DNA is all that survives: 48 bases in frame from base 1. Overall results and qualifications from the work: CD8+ repertoires in Susac syndrome showed clonal expansion, which was highest in CD8+ TEMRA cells and was greater in clinically active patients than in remitting patients. The study acknowledged that relatively few individuals were included in the TCR sequencing and HLA analysis. In the total CD8+ and CD8+ TEMRA repertoires, around 17 and five Susac-specific public clones, respectively, were identified.

RNA was extracted with the RNeasy kit and roughly 0.45 to 1 ug was reverse transcribed using random hexamers. The immunoSEQ multiplex PCR assay, which covers 54 Vbeta and 13 Jbeta segments, was used to amplify TCR beta CDR3 regions. Bias from PCR amplification was corrected by using a synthetic template baseline for primer optimization and for computational correction. On the study's bioinformatics: Reads were annotated to V, D and J genes according to IMGT and were analyzed with immunoSEQ Analyzer, with only productive sequences retained. Clonality was computed as one minus Shannon entropy normalized by log2 of the number of productive unique sequences. For each patient and control, public and private clones were evaluated among the 100 most prevalent clones. A clone was defined as Susac-specific if it was absent from the healthy and MS cohorts, from roughly 990 published viral clones and from other ImmuneACCESS disease sequences. In TCRdb, the public reads were trimmed at Q25 with fastp and aligned with MiXCR, with productive beta chains retained. CDR3 protein sequences are deduplicated, and each keeps its most common genes and DNA. For this entry, the V and J calls and clone size follow TCRdb and not the study's own pipeline. The sample table contains some 97,000 distinct CDR3 sequences; only one count was recorded for nearly 97% of them. 0.3% of the sample goes to the ten largest clones.

Here the chain combines TRBV4-1 and TRBJ2-1, with the D gene uncertain. This clonotype was sampled from a human donor with Susac syndrome. Sequenced sample: CD8+ T cells from PBMCs. The CDR3 corresponds to CASSQEGTLAYNEQFF. The nucleotides read TGCGCCAGCAGCCAAGAAGGCACCTTGGCCTACAATGAGCAGTTCTTC.